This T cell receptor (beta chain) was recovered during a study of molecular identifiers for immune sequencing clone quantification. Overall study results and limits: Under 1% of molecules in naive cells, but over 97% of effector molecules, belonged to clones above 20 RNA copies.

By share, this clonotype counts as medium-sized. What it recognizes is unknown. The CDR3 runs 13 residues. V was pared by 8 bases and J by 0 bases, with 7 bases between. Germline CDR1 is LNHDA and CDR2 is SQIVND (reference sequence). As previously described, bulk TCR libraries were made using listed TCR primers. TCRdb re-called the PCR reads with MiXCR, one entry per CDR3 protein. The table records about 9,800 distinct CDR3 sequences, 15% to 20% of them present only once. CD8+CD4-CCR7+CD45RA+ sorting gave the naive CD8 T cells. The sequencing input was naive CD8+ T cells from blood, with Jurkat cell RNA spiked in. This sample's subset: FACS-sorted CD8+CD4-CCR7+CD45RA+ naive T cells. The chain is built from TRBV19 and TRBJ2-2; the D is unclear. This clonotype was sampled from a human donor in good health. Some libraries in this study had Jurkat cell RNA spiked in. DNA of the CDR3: TGTGCCAGTCGGCCTTCGAACACCGGGGAGCTGTTTTTT. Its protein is CASRPSNTGELFF.